This T cell receptor (beta chain) appears in the sequencing data of a study of cytomegalovirus exposure and HLA in healthy donors. This CDR3 is 12 amino acids long. Germline lookup yields CDR1 SGDLS and CDR2 YYNGEE. V shed 0 bases and J shed 6 bases, with 5 bases lying between them. PCR was performed using 60 Vbeta and 13 Jbeta primers. Measured with immunoSEQ multiplex PCR; TCRdb has only the in-frame clones, and not every one. The repertoire holds 150,000 to 180,000 clones, 65% to 90% seen once, with about 7.1% in the top ten. The TCR comes from a woman in her forties or fifties in good health and CMV-seropositive. This chain connects TRBV9 to TRBJ2-3; D unresolved. Material for sequencing was PBMCs. The DNA of the CDR3 is TGTGCCAGCAGCGTAGCTGGCGATACGCAGTATTTT. As protein: CASSVAGDTQYF. Full variable domain (missing parts from reference TRBV9 and TRBJ2-3): DSGVTQTPKHLITATGQRVTLRCSPRSGDLSVYWYQQSLDQGLQFLIQYYNGEERAKGNILERFSAQQFPDLHSELNLSSLELGDSALYFCASSVAGDTQYFGPGTRLTVL.